A selection of T cell receptor beta chains follows, all from one sample in a study of blood T cell repertoires in COVID-19. Produced via immunoSEQ multiplex PCR; TCRdb's table is partial and in-frame only. The sample shows roughly 190,000 clones, about nine tenths of them seen only once. Material: peripheral blood. These receptor sequences come from a man in his fifties or sixties with acute or convalescent COVID-19. The CDR3 runs from the conserved cysteine through the conserved F or W. Each record gives: J gene, D gene, clone size, V gene, CDR3 protein, CDR3 DNA. The D gene is left open where the match is weak. The size entry is marked missing in some rows and otherwise reads once, few, many or a size class.

>TRBJ2-3|TRBD2|NA|TRBV5-1
CASNRYVGGTTDTQYF
TGCGCCAGCAACCGCTACGTGGGAGGGACCACAGATACGCAGTATTTT
>TRBJ2-3|TRBD2|NA|TRBV9
CASSVRLSGGATDTQYF
TGTGCCAGCAGCGTACGGCTTAGCGGGGGCGCGACAGATACGCAGTATTTT
>TRBJ1-1|NA|once|TRBV11-3
CASSTRQDTEAFF
TGTGCCAGCAGCACCCGACAGGACACTGAAGCTTTCTTT
>TRBJ2-1|TRBD2|NA|TRBV18
CASQTAGRTYNEQFF
TGTGCCAGCCAGACAGCGGGAAGGACCTACAATGAGCAGTTCTTC
>TRBJ2-7|NA|NA|TRBV28
CASSPQGTTYEQYF
TGTGCCAGCAGTCCTCAAGGGACAACCTACGAGCAGTACTTC
>TRBJ1-5|NA|NA|TRBV7-8
CASSLGTRGEYSNQPQHF
TGTGCCAGCAGCCTTGGGACAAGGGGAGAATATAGCAATCAGCCCCAGCATTTT
>TRBJ1-5|NA|NA|TRBV10-2
CASSSGPGLFDSNQPQHF
TGCGCCAGCAGTTCAGGGCCCGGGCTATTCGATAGCAATCAGCCCCAGCATTTT
>TRBJ2-5|NA|once|TRBV11-2
CASSLREARYLKETQYF
TGTGCCAGCAGCTTACGGGAAGCTCGGTATCTGAAAGAGACCCAGTACTTC
>TRBJ1-2|NA|NA|TRBV6-2/TRBV6-3
CASSYRGQHYGYTF
TGTGCCAGCAGTTACCGAGGACAACACTATGGCTACACCTTC
>TRBJ2-2|TRBD1|NA|TRBV5-1
CASRHSQGAAGELFF
TGCGCCAGCAGACACTCTCAGGGGGCGGCGGGGGAGCTGTTTTTT
>TRBJ1-4|TRBD1|NA|TRBV7-2
CASSLAGPTGSNEKLFF
TGTGCCAGCAGCTTAGCAGGACCGACAGGGTCTAATGAAAAACTGTTTTTT
>TRBJ2-7|TRBD1|NA|TRBV7-8
CASRSTGGFYEQYF
TGTGCCAGCAGGTCGACAGGGGGGTTTTACGAGCAGTACTTC
>TRBJ1-4|NA|once|TRBV15
CATSRDDGRVGEKLFF
TGTGCCACCAGCAGAGATGATGGCAGGGTGGGTGAAAAACTGTTTTTT
>TRBJ2-1|NA|once|TRBV7-9
CASSFSYNEQFF
TGTGCCAGCAGCTTCTCGTACAATGAGCAGTTCTTC
>TRBJ2-5|NA|few|TRBV18
CASSPPGLQETQYF
TGTGCCAGCTCACCACCGGGACTGCAAGAGACCCAGTACTTC
>TRBJ2-2|TRBD2|NA|TRBV10-3
CAISEIGLENTGELFF
TGTGCCATCAGTGAGATCGGACTAGAGAACACCGGGGAGCTGTTTTTT
>TRBJ2-3|NA|NA|TRBV27
CASSLSRRTDTQYF
TGTGCCAGCAGTTTATCGAGGCGGACAGATACGCAGTATTTT
>TRBJ2-7|TRBD1|few|TRBV30
CAWRRGQETYEQYF
TGTGCCTGGAGGCGTGGACAGGAGACCTACGAGCAGTACTTC
>TRBJ1-2|TRBD1|few|TRBV5-1
CASSLTGERSYTF
TGCGCCAGCAGTCTAACAGGGGAGAGGAGCTACACCTTC
>TRBJ1-5|NA|NA|TRBV12-3/TRBV12-4
CASTGSGNQPQHF
TGTGCCAGTACAGGGTCTGGCAATCAGCCCCAGCATTTT
>TRBJ2-2|NA|NA|TRBV27
CASSFLGQRELFF
TGTGCCAGCAGTTTCCTCGGACAGAGGGAGCTGTTTTTT
>TRBJ1-5|NA|NA|TRBV2
CASSEIISNQPQHF
TGTGCCAGCAGTGAAATAATTAGCAATCAGCCCCAGCATTTT
>TRBJ2-2|TRBD1|NA|TRBV5-4
CASSFDRATGELFF
TGTGCCAGCAGCTTCGACAGGGCCACCGGGGAGCTGTTTTTT
>TRBJ1-2|TRBD1|NA|TRBV7-2
CASSSGQERLSF
TGTGCCAGCAGCTCGGGACAGGAGAGACTCTCTTTC
>TRBJ1-3|NA|NA|TRBV5-6
CASSLGVSSGNTIYF
TGTGCCAGCAGCTTGGGTGTGAGCTCTGGAAACACCATATATTTT
>TRBJ1-5|NA|NA|TRBV5-1
CASSEGRGNQPQHF
TGCGCCAGCAGCGAGGGAAGGGGCAATCAGCCCCAGCATTTT
>TRBJ1-4|NA|NA|TRBV18
CASSPSHYGGDEKLFF
TGTGCCAGCTCACCCTCCCACTACGGCGGGGATGAAAAACTGTTTTTT
>TRBJ1-2|TRBD1|few|TRBV9
CASSVGGQGVYYGYTF
TGTGCCAGCAGCGTGGGAGGACAGGGTGTTTACTATGGCTACACCTTC
>TRBJ2-2|TRBD2|NA|TRBV24-1
CATSERAGSLITGELFF
TGTGCCACCAGTGAAAGAGCGGGAAGCCTTATCACCGGGGAGCTGTTTTTT
>TRBJ1-1|NA|once|TRBV5-1
CASSLATGTAAFF
TGCGCCAGCAGCTTGGCCACGGGGACTGCAGCTTTCTTT
>TRBJ2-4|NA|NA|TRBV27
CASSLGQGTAKNIQYF
TGTGCCAGCAGTTTAGGACAAGGCACGGCCAAAAACATTCAGTACTTC
>TRBJ2-7|NA|NA|TRBV5-6
CASRPQGTPYEQYF
TGTGCCAGCAGACCGCAGGGGACCCCCTACGAGCAGTACTTC
>TRBJ2-7|TRBD2|few|TRBV5-4
CASKPGLDDEQYF
TGTGCCAGCAAACCCGGACTAGACGACGAGCAGTACTTC
>TRBJ2-1|NA|NA|TRBV15
CATSRNVDIRRYNEQFF
TGTGCCACCAGCCGAAATGTCGACATCAGAAGGTACAATGAGCAGTTCTTC
>TRBJ1-2|NA|NA|TRBV9
CASSEAEAYGYTF
TGTGCCAGCAGCGAGGCGGAAGCCTATGGCTACACCTTC
>TRBJ2-3|NA|NA|TRBV5-8
CASSRATSNTDTQYF
TGTGCCAGCAGCAGAGCCACTTCTAACACAGATACGCAGTATTTT
>TRBJ2-2|TRBD2|NA|TRBV7-2
CASSLSGGAVTGELFF
TGTGCCAGCAGCCTTAGCGGGGGGGCGGTCACCGGGGAGCTGTTTTTT
>TRBJ2-2|TRBD2|NA|TRBV27
CASSLTSGIPTGELFF
TGTGCCAGCAGTTTGACTAGCGGGATCCCCACCGGGGAGCTGTTTTTT
>TRBJ1-5|TRBD1|NA|TRBV20-1
CSASPLRQGGSASNQPQHF
TGCAGTGCTAGTCCCTTAAGACAGGGGGGGTCGGCGAGCAATCAGCCCCAGCATTTT
>TRBJ1-2|TRBD1|NA|TRBV29-1
CSVATGGLYGYTF
TGCAGCGTTGCGACAGGGGGACTCTATGGCTACACCTTC
>TRBJ1-2|NA|NA|TRBV5-6
CASSLVGAKDGYTF
TGTGCCAGCAGCTTGGTAGGGGCAAAGGATGGCTACACCTTC
>TRBJ2-2|NA|once|TRBV7-9
CASSLAGGVDTGELFF
TGTGCCAGCAGCTTAGCTGGGGGCGTGGACACCGGGGAGCTGTTTTTT